Below are 29 T cell receptor beta chains sequenced from a single sample in a study of T cell repertoires in cytomegalovirus infection. TCRdb re-derived calls from the reads in MiXCR, one entry per CDR3 protein. The sample contains 250,000 to 300,000 distinct CDR3 sequences, less than 25% of which appear only once. These TCRs' antigens remain unknown. The source was cultured PBMCs, collected from culture after CMV antigen stimulation. All receptors come from a human donor in good health (CMV status not recorded). Some clones in this sample may be carry-over from other donors' samples.

This chain connects TRBV5-4 to TRBJ2-7, with D unclear. From germline, CDR1 is SGHNT and CDR2 YYREEE (reference sequence). The CDR3 has 13 residues. V dropped 4 bases and J dropped 2 bases, with 10 bases sitting between them. CDR3 nucleotides: TGTGCCAGCAGCCAAAGTGTAGCCTACGAGCAGTACTTC. This translates into CASSQSVAYEQYF.

The V call is TRBV5-1, the J call TRBJ2-7; tentatively, D is TRBD1 (7 bases). This CDR3 contains 15 residues. V gave up 4 bases and J gave up 2 bases, with 16 bases separating them. Germline V gene lookup returns CDR1 SGHRS and CDR2 YFSETQ. This chain's CDR3 is CASSEGGQGAYEQYF. In DNA, the CDR3 is TGCGCCAGCAGCGAAGGGGGGCAGGGGGCCTACGAGCAGTACTTC.

This clonotype came up a few times. This chain connects TRBV7-2 to TRBJ2-1; TRBD2 is a possible D gene (5 bases). With 4 bases removed from V and 0 bases from J, the gap between germline ends came to 7 bases. The CDR3 is made up of 14 amino acids. The germline CDR1 and CDR2 sequences are SGHTA and FQGNSA. Here the CDR3 DNA reads TGTGCCAGCAGCTCGGACTCCTCCTACAATGAGCAGTTCTTC. This gives the protein CASSSDSSYNEQFF. Looking up the rest from reference TRBV7-2 and TRBJ2-1 gives the full variable domain: GAGVSQSPSNKVTEKGKDVELRCDPISGHTALYWYRQSLGQGLEFLIYFQGNSAPDKSGLPSDRFSAERTGGSVSTLTIQRTQQEDSAVYLCASSSDSSYNEQFFGPGTRLTVL.

The chain couples TRBV5-4 to TRBJ2-3, with D possibly matching TRBD2 (6 bases). Trimming pared 5 bases from V and 0 bases from J, leaving 13 bases between. Germline V gene lookup returns CDR1 SGHNT and CDR2 YYREEE (reference sequence). The CDR3 contains 15 residues. CDR3: CASRISGTSTDTQYF. Written as DNA, the CDR3 is TGTGCCAGCAGGATTAGCGGAACTAGCACAGATACGCAGTATTTT.

This clonotype is medium-sized within its sample. The chain employs TRBV13 and TRBJ2-3; 9 bases fit TRBD1. The CDR3 is 14 residues long. The V gene end was trimmed by 5 bases and the J gene end by 3 bases; junction bases not matched to a gene: 3. Germline assignment: CDR1 PRHDT and CDR2 FYEKMQ (reference sequence). CDR3 residues: CASSPGTGTDTQYF. CDR3 DNA: TGTGCCAGCAGCCCCGGGACAGGGACAGATACGCAGTATTTT.

The V and J genes are TRBV28 and TRBJ1-4; D is unresolved. CDR1 MDHEN and CDR2 SYDVKM come from the germline V gene. CDR3 length: 13 amino acids. The V gene lost 3 bases and the J gene lost 10 bases, with 12 bases spanning the gap. In DNA form, the CDR3 reads TGTGCCAGCAGTTTTAACAGTCGTCGAAAACTGTTTTTT. Translating it yields CASSFNSRRKLFF.

The chain uses TRBV27 and TRBJ2-3; D unclear. The CDR3 spans 13 residues. The V end lost 3 bases, the J end lost 7 bases, and 11 bases lay between the germline ends. Germline V gene lookup returns CDR1 MNHEY and CDR2 SMNVEV (reference sequence). This CDR3 is CASSFPPPNTQYF. The CDR3 DNA is TGTGCCAGCAGTTTCCCCCCCCCGAATACGCAGTATTTT.

The rearrangement links TRBV4-1 to TRBJ1-1, with unresolved D. The CDR3 extends over 15 amino acids. V lost 4 bases and J 2 bases, leaving 14 bases between the germline ends. Per the germline V gene, CDR1 is MGHRA and CDR2 is YSYEKL. The CDR3 coding sequence is TGCGCCAGCAGCCGATTACCCGACGTTAACACTGAAGCTTTCTTT. Translated: CASSRLPDVNTEAFF.

Only one count was recorded for this clonotype. The chain couples TRBV29-1 to TRBJ2-3; D is possibly TRBD1 (5 bases). Germline values: CDR1 SQVTM, CDR2 ANQGSEA. There are 13 residues in the CDR3. V was clipped by 3 bases and J by 2 bases, with 9 bases between them. The CDR3 DNA reads as TGCAGCGTTGATGCAGGGAACACAGATACGCAGTATTTT. This translates into CSVDAGNTDTQYF.

The V gene is TRBV7-2, the J gene TRBJ2-7, with no clear D. The germline V and J ends were trimmed by 0 bases and 6 bases, with 9 bases remaining between them. The CDR3 runs to 13 residues. Germline V CDR1 and CDR2: SGHTA, FQGNSA. The CDR3 DNA sequence: TGTGCCAGCAGCTTAGCCGAGACCGCCGAGCAGTACTTC. Translated: CASSLAETAEQYF.

The table lists this clonotype with a few counts. The CDR3 is CASSTGAAGETDTQYF. In DNA form, the CDR3 reads TGTGCCAGCAGTACGGGAGCAGCGGGAGAAACAGATACGCAGTATTTT. The chain joins TRBV28 to TRBJ2-3, with TRBD2 matching 8 bases. Germline CDR1 is MDHEN and CDR2 is SYDVKM. The V segment lost 5 bases and the J segment 3 bases; nucleotides outside the gene matches: 10. CDR3 length: 16 amino acids.

The genes are TRBV29-1 and TRBJ2-1; 8 bases line up with TRBD2. Germline CDR1 SQVTM, CDR2 ANQGSEA. The ends lost 6 bases at V and 4 bases at J; junction bases unmatched: 2. CDR3 size: 12 residues. The chain's CDR3 is CSVAGGYNEQFF. CDR3 DNA sequence: TGCAGCGTGGCGGGGGGATACAATGAGCAGTTCTTC.

This clonotype was found many times. CDR3 coding DNA: TGTGCCAGCACCCTAGACGGCTTGATCTACAATGAGCAGTTCTTC. Translation gives CASTLDGLIYNEQFF. The chain carries TRBV7-2 and TRBJ2-1, with no clear D. Trimming took 7 bases from V and 3 from J, leaving 16 bases between them. Germline CDR1 SGHTA, CDR2 FQGNSA. The CDR3 has 15 residues.

This rearrangement joins TRBV12-3 or TRBV12-4 to TRBJ2-1; D ambiguous. V lost 5 bases to trimming and J lost 10 bases, with 18 bases between them. This CDR3 region has 14 residues. CDR3: CASSPQDWASEQFF. The CDR3 DNA is TGTGCCAGCAGTCCTCAAGACTGGGCATCCGAGCAGTTCTTC.

In this sample, this clonotype turned up a few times. The J gene is TRBJ2-2, the V gene TRBV6-5; TRBD2 aligns across 9 bases. Germline CDR1 reads MNHEY; CDR2 reads SVGAGI. V lost 2 bases to trimming and J lost 0 bases; unmatched junction nucleotides: 1. The CDR3 runs to 16 residues. The CDR3: CASSYPSGTNTGELFF. The DNA for the CDR3 is TGTGCCAGCAGTTACCCTAGCGGGACGAACACCGGGGAGCTGTTTTTT.

The chain uses TRBV27 and TRBJ2-3; TRBD2 matches 14 bases. The J segment lost 10 bases and the V segment lost 5 bases, leaving 8 bases of the junction unmatched. Germline CDR1 is MNHEY and CDR2 is SMNVEV (reference sequence). The CDR3 extends over 15 amino acids. CDR3 DNA sequence: TGTGCCAGCAGTCCGCCGGGACTAGCGGGAGTGGCGCAGTATTTT. Translating it yields CASSPPGLAGVAQYF.

The CDR3 is CASSLVQGAEGEQFF. Here the CDR3 DNA reads TGTGCCAGCAGTTTAGTACAGGGGGCTGAGGGTGAGCAGTTCTTC. J is TRBJ2-1 and V is TRBV12-3 or TRBV12-4; the match to TRBD1 covers 9 bases. The junction had 7 bases not matched to a gene; V was cut back by 1 base and J by 9 bases. The CDR3 spans 15 residues.

In this sample, this clonotype turned up many times. CDR3 sequence: CASSLNRLYEQYF. The CDR3, as DNA: TGTGCCAGCAGCTTAAACAGGTTGTACGAGCAGTACTTC. The chain employs TRBV7-2 and TRBJ2-7; D possibly corresponds to TRBD1 (5 bases). Germline V gives CDR1 SGHTA, CDR2 FQGNSA. This CDR3 is 13 amino acids long. Trimming took 2 bases from V and 4 from J, leaving 9 bases between them.

In DNA, the CDR3 is TGTGCCAGCAGCAGCCGAACAGGGGGCCTTGGAAACACCATATATTTT. This encodes CASSSRTGGLGNTIYF. The chain employs TRBV9 and TRBJ1-3; 9 bases align to TRBD1. Trimming took 4 bases from V and 3 from J; bases not matched to a gene: 8. The CDR3 has 16 residues. Germline CDR1 reads SGDLS; CDR2 reads YYNGEE.

This clonotype was counted a few times. This chain uses TRBV6-6 with TRBJ2-7; 8 bases map to TRBD1. This CDR3 spans 15 amino acids. Germline lookup yields CDR1 MNHNY and CDR2 SVGAGI (reference sequence). Unmatched junction bases numbered 8, after V lost 6 bases and J lost 1 base. CDR3 sequence reads: CASRPRDRSSYEQYF. CDR3 coding DNA: TGTGCCAGCAGGCCCCGGGACAGGTCTTCCTACGAGCAGTACTTC.

This clonotype was detected ten times or more. This chain links TRBV6-2 or TRBV6-3 with TRBJ2-1, with 7 bases aligning to TRBD2. CDR3 size: 16 residues. Germline V gives CDR1 MNHEY, CDR2 SVGEGT. The ends lost 5 bases at V and 7 bases at J; junction bases unmatched: 14. CDR3 in amino acids: CASSTGPGRGGNEQFF. The CDR3 DNA sequence: TGTGCCAGCAGTACGGGACCTGGACGCGGGGGTAATGAGCAGTTCTTC.

This clonotype showed up many times. This rearrangement joins TRBV6-2 or TRBV6-3 to TRBJ1-1; a possible D gene is TRBD1 (5 bases). The CDR3 runs to 11 residues. Germline assignment: CDR1 MNHEY and CDR2 SVGEGT. The V gene lost 4 bases and the J gene lost 10 bases, with 10 bases spanning the gap. The CDR3 bases are TGTGCCAGCAGTTCCGACAGTATAGCTTTCTTT. Translated: CASSSDSIAFF.

This clonotype has more than one count but fewer than ten. The V gene is TRBV13, the J gene TRBJ1-3, with D hard to call. Germline loops: CDR1 PRHDT, CDR2 FYEKMQ (reference sequence). Trimming shortened V by 8 bases and J by 0 bases, and 5 bases separated the two germline ends. The CDR3 is 12 residues long. The CDR3 protein is CASGFSGNTIYF. The CDR3 coding sequence is TGTGCCAGCGGGTTCTCTGGAAACACCATATATTTT.

This clonotype has ten or more counts. This chain joins TRBV6-2 or TRBV6-3 and TRBJ1-2; a weak D match, TRBD1 (5 bases). V was pared by 2 bases and J by 2 bases, with 9 bases between. The CDR3 totals 14 residues. Germline V gives CDR1 MNHEY, CDR2 SVGEGT. The CDR3 loop is CASSYTGPNYGYTF. The CDR3 DNA sequence: TGTGCCAGCAGTTACACGGGACCAAACTATGGCTACACCTTC.

This chain connects TRBV7-9 to TRBJ2-1; TRBD1 agrees at 7 bases. This CDR3 contains 15 residues. Unmatched junction bases numbered 7, after V lost 5 bases and J lost 3 bases. CDR1 and CDR2 from the germline V gene are SEHNR and FQNEAQ (reference sequence). CDR3 residues: CASSPRTGYYNEQFF. CDR3 sequence (DNA): TGTGCCAGCAGCCCCCGGACAGGTTACTACAATGAGCAGTTCTTC.

On this clonotype: A much bigger clone sits one base away, suggesting this may be a read error. J is TRBJ2-5 and V is TRBV7-2; the D is unclear. Trimming left V 1 base short and J 4 bases short, with 4 bases between. The CDR3 runs 12 residues. CDR1 and CDR2 from the germline V gene are SGHTA and FQGNSA. CDR3 sequence (DNA): TGTGCCAGCAGCTTAGGGGTAGAGACCCAGTACTTC. This translates into CASSLGVETQYF.

The rearrangement uses TRBV4-2 and TRBJ1-5; 7 bases map to TRBD1. Germline V gives CDR1 LGHNA, CDR2 YNFKEQ. The CDR3 runs 17 residues. The ends lost 0 bases at V and 5 bases at J; junction bases unmatched: 10. CDR3 in amino acids: CASSQDGGDRVHQPQHF. The CDR3 nucleotides are TGTGCCAGCAGCCAAGATGGGGGTGACAGGGTCCATCAGCCCCAGCATTTT.

The V and J genes are TRBV11-2 and TRBJ1-1, with 9 bases matching TRBD1. V shed 7 bases, J shed 5 bases, and the junction held 17 bases outside the gene matches. Per germline, CDR1 SGHAT and CDR2 FQNNGV. The CDR3 is 17 amino acids. CDR3 in DNA: TGTGCCAGCATGGAATGGACAGGGGCACTGATGGGGACTGAAGCTTTCTTT. Residues: CASMEWTGALMGTEAFF.

This chain connects TRBV5-4 to TRBJ2-5, with no clear D. The CDR3 spans 13 residues. Germline CDR1 reads SGHNT; CDR2 reads YYREEE (reference sequence). The ends were cut back, 2 bases at V and 4 bases at J, with 9 bases in the middle. CDR3 sequence: CASSLIGVETQYF. CDR3 coding DNA: TGTGCCAGCAGCTTAATTGGGGTAGAGACCCAGTACTTC.